This T cell receptor beta chain came from a study of T cell responses to AZD1222 COVID-19 vaccine. Study-wide points: Donors were mostly white British, more females; clonal diversity possibly underestimated. Seropositive at baseline were only a handful of AZD1222 recipients.

As for this clone: The target antigen is unknown.

TCRdb's copy holds only in-frame clones and misses some; the assay was immunoSEQ multiplex PCR. Found here are roughly 100,000 clones, around 90% of them singletons; the top ten hold approximately 1.3%. Material: peripheral blood, obtained on day 0 of AZD1222 vaccination. This receptor was obtained from an adult in good health.

In DNA, the CDR3 is TGTGCCAGCTCACCACTTGAAACCTACGAGCAGTACTTC. It translates to CASSPLETYEQYF. The rearrangement joins TRBV18 to TRBJ2-7; D uncertain. Germline-derived CDR1 and CDR2 are KGHSH and LQKENI. The CDR3 loop spans 13 amino acids. V was clipped by 1 base and J by 2 bases, with 6 bases between them.